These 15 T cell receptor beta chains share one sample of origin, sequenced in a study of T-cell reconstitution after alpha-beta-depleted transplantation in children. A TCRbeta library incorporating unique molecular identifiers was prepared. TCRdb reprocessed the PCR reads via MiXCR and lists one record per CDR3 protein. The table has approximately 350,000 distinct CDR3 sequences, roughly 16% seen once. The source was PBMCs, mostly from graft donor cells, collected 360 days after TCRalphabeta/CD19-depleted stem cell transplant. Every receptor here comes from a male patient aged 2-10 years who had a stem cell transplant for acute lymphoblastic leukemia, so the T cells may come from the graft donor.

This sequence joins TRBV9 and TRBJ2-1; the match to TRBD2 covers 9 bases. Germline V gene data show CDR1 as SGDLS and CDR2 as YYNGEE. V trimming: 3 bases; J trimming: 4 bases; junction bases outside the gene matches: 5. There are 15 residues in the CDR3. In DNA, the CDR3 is TGTGCCAGCAGCGCGCTAGCGGGACTTTACAATGAGCAGTTCTTC. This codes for CASSALAGLYNEQFF.

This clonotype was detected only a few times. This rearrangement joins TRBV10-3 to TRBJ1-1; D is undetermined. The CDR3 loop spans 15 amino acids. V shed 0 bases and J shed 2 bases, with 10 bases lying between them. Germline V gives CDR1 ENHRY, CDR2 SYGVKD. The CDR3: CAISESTATNTEAFF. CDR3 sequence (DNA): TGTGCCATCAGTGAGTCAACAGCAACCAACACTGAAGCTTTCTTT.

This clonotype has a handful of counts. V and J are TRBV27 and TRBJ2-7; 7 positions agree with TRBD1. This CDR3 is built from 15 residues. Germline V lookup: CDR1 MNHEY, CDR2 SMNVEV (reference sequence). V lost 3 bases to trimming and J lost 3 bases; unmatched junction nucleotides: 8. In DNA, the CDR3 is TGTGCCAGCAGTTTTGCGTCAGGGGGATACTACGAGCAGTACTTC. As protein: CASSFASGGYYEQYF.

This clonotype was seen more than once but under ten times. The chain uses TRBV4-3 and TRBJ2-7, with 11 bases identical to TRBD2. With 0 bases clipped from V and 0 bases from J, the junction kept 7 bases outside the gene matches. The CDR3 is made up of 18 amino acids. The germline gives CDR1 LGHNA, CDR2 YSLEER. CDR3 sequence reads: CASSQDPPTSGTSYEQYF. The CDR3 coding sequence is TGCGCCAGCAGCCAAGACCCCCCGACTAGCGGGACCTCCTACGAGCAGTACTTC.

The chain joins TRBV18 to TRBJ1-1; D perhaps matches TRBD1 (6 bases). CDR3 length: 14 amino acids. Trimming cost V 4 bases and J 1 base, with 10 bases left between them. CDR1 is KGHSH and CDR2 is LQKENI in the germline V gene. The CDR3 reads CASSRGAANTEAFF. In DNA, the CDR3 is TGTGCCAGCTCACGGGGGGCGGCGAACACTGAAGCTTTCTTT.

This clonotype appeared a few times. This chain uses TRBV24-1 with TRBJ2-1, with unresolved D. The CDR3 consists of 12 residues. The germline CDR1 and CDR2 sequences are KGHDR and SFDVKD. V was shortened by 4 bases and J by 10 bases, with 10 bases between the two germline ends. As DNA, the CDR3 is TGTGCCACCAGTGAGGGAAAATGGGAGCAGTTCTTC. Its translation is CATSEGKWEQFF.

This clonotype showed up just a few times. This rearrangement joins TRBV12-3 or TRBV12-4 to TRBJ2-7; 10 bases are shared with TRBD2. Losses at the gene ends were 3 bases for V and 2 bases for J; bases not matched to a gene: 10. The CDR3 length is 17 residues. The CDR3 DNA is TGTGCCAGCAGTTTCTCTAGCGGGAGTTCAGGGACCTACGAGCAGTACTTC. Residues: CASSFSSGSSGTYEQYF.

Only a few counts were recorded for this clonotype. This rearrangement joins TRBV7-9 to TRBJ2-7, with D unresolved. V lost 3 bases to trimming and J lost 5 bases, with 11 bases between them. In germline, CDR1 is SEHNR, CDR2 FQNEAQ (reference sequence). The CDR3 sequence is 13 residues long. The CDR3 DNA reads TGTGCCAGCAGCTTCCCGGTAGCCCACGAGCAGTACTTC. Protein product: CASSFPVAHEQYF.

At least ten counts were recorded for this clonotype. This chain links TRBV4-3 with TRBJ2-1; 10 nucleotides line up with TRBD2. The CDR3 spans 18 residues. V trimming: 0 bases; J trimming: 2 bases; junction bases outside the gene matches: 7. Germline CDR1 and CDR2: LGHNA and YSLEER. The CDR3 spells CASSQDPLTSGPYNEQFF. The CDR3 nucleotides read TGCGCCAGCAGCCAAGATCCCCTGACTAGCGGGCCCTACAATGAGCAGTTCTTC.

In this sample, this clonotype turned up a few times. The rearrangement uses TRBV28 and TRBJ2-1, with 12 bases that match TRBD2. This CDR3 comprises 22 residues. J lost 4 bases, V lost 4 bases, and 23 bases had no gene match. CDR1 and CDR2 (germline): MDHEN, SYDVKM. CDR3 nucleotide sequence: TGTGCCAGCAGTTCCAAGGGGTGGTCTAGCGGGAGGGCCGGGCTCCTTTACAATGAGCAGTTCTTC. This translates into CASSSKGWSSGRAGLLYNEQFF.

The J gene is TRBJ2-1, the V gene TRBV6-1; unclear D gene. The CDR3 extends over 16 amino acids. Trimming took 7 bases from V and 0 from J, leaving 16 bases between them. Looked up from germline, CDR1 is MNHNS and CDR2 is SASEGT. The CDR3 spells CASTIRTPDSYNEQFF. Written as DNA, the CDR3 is TGTGCCAGCACTATACGGACGCCGGACTCCTACAATGAGCAGTTCTTC.

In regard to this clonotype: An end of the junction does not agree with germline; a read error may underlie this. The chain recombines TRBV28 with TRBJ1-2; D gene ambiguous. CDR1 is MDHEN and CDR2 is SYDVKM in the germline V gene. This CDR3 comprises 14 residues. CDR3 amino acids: CPSYMRASSYGYTF. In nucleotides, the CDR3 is TGTCCCAGCTACATGCGGGCCAGCTCCTATGGCTACACCTTC.

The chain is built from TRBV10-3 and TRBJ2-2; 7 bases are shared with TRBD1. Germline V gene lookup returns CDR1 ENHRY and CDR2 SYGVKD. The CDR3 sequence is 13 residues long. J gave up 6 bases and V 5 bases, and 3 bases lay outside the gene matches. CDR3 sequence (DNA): TGTGCCATCAGTCAACAGGGGTCCGGGGAGCTGTTTTTT. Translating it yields CAISQQGSGELFF.

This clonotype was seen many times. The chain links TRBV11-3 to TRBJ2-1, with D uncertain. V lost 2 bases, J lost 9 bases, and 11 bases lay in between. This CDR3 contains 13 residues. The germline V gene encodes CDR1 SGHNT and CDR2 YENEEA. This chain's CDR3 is CASSLRLEGEQFF. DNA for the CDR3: TGTGCCAGCAGCTTAAGGCTAGAAGGTGAGCAGTTCTTC.

This CDR3 reads CASSYNSNPYNEQFF. CDR3 sequence (DNA): TGTGCCAGCAGTTATAACAGCAACCCCTACAATGAGCAGTTCTTC. The genes are TRBV6-2 or TRBV6-3 and TRBJ2-1, with unresolved D. The V end was cut by 3 bases, the J end by 2 bases, with 11 bases between. Germline assignment: CDR1 MNHEY and CDR2 SVGEGT. CDR3 length: 15 residues.